Listed below are T cell receptor beta chains from one sample, sequenced in a study of blood T cell repertoires in COVID-19. Some clones are missing from TCRdb's copy, which holds only in-frame ones; the method was immunoSEQ multiplex PCR. Among about 240,000 clones listed, approximately 80% were seen once. Sequencing was performed on peripheral blood. Source of these receptors: a man aged 25-45 years who had recovered from COVID-19. The CDR3 runs from the conserved cysteine through the conserved F or W. Each record gives: CDR3 protein, CDR3 DNA, clone size, V gene, D gene, J gene. The D gene is left open where the match is weak. Expanded clones are given a class, and other clones once, few, many or no size at all.

CDR3: CASIRGGVGEQFF; DNA: TGTGCCAGCATAAGGGGTGGGGTCGGTGAGCAGTTCTTC; size: NA; V: TRBV2; D: NA; J: TRBJ2-1
CDR3: CASSDRRGAGSSPLHF; DNA: TGTGCCAGCAGTGATAGAAGAGGCGCGGGGAGTTCACCCCTCCACTTT; size: NA; V: TRBV2; D: NA; J: TRBJ1-6
CDR3: CASLRRRPGNTIYF; DNA: TGTGCCAGCCTCCGACGGCGGCCTGGAAACACCATATATTTT; size: once; V: TRBV6-5; D: NA; J: TRBJ1-3
CDR3: CASSYSINYGYTF; DNA: TGTGCCAGCAGTTACTCCATCAACTATGGCTACACCTTC; size: NA; V: TRBV6-5; D: NA; J: TRBJ1-2
CDR3: CASLSGEPLREQYF; DNA: TGCGCCAGCCTTTCGGGGGAGCCTCTCCGGGAGCAGTACTTC; size: NA; V: TRBV10-2; D: NA; J: TRBJ2-7
CDR3: CASSRGQGERQPQHF; DNA: TGTGCCAGCAGTCGGGGACAGGGGGAGCGTCAGCCCCAGCATTTT; size: NA; V: TRBV28; D: TRBD1; J: TRBJ1-5
CDR3: CASSPRTGWRETQYF; DNA: TGTGCCAGCAGCCCCAGGACAGGGTGGCGAGAGACCCAGTACTTC; size: few; V: TRBV7-7; D: TRBD1; J: TRBJ2-5
CDR3: CASSLRDRGHSF; DNA: TGTGCCAGCAGTTTAAGAGACAGGGGGCATTCGTTT; size: NA; V: TRBV28; D: TRBD1; J: TRBJ1-1
CDR3: CASRRTELGSGDFF; DNA: TGTGCCAGCAGGAGGACTGAGTTGGGATCGGGGGATTTCTTT; size: NA; V: TRBV2; D: NA; J: TRBJ1-1
CDR3: CSATRGETQYF; DNA: TGCAGTGCAACCCGAGGAGAGACCCAGTACTTC; size: few; V: TRBV20-1; D: NA; J: TRBJ2-5
CDR3: CASRGGLFTDTQYF; DNA: TGTGCCAGCCGGGGAGGACTGTTCACAGATACGCAGTATTTT; size: few; V: TRBV6-5; D: NA; J: TRBJ2-3
CDR3: CASSWDRVGPDTQYF; DNA: TGTGCCAGCAGCTGGGACAGGGTCGGGCCAGATACGCAGTATTTT; size: NA; V: TRBV5-4; D: TRBD1; J: TRBJ2-3
CDR3: CASSGPGVGELFF; DNA: TGTGCCAGCAGTGGCCCCGGGGTCGGGGAGCTGTTTTTT; size: once; V: TRBV2; D: NA; J: TRBJ2-2
CDR3: CASSQDTLPYNEQFF; DNA: TGTGCCAGCAGCCAAGATACACTACCCTACAATGAGCAGTTCTTC; size: NA; V: TRBV3-1/TRBV3-2; D: NA; J: TRBJ2-1
CDR3: CASSGRRLAGIQETQYF; DNA: TGTGCCAGCAGCGGCCGCAGATTAGCGGGGATCCAAGAGACCCAGTACTTC; size: once; V: TRBV7-8; D: TRBD2; J: TRBJ2-5
CDR3: CASSIGQGRYNEQFF; DNA: TGCGCCAGCAGCATCGGACAGGGAAGGTACAATGAGCAGTTCTTC; size: NA; V: TRBV5-1; D: TRBD1; J: TRBJ2-1
CDR3: CASSSPGQPIGEQFF; DNA: TGTGCCAGCAGCTCCCCGGGACAGCCGATCGGTGAGCAGTTCTTC; size: NA; V: TRBV5-4; D: TRBD1; J: TRBJ2-1
CDR3: CASSPLPDRINTGELFF; DNA: TGTGCCAGCAGCCCCCTCCCGGACAGGATTAACACCGGGGAGCTGTTTTTT; size: NA; V: TRBV9; D: TRBD1; J: TRBJ2-2
CDR3: CASSFGGSEPQHF; DNA: TGCGCCAGCAGCTTTGGGGGGTCGGAGCCCCAGCATTTT; size: NA; V: TRBV5-1; D: NA; J: TRBJ1-5
CDR3: CSASSGQSYTGELFF; DNA: TGCAGTGCTAGTTCAGGACAGAGTTACACCGGGGAGCTGTTTTTT; size: once; V: TRBV20-1; D: NA; J: TRBJ2-2
CDR3: CASSGRDRERYGYTF; DNA: TGTGCCAGCAGTGGTCGGGACAGGGAAAGATATGGCTACACCTTC; size: NA; V: TRBV28; D: TRBD1; J: TRBJ1-2
CDR3: CASSQIDLAGGETQYF; DNA: TGCGCCAGCAGCCAGATAGACCTAGCGGGGGGAGAGACCCAGTACTTC; size: NA; V: TRBV4-1; D: TRBD2; J: TRBJ2-5
CDR3: CASSYSGGGAVDTQYF; DNA: TGTGCCAGCAGTTATTCGGGCGGGGGGGCCGTAGATACGCAGTATTTT; size: NA; V: TRBV6-2/TRBV6-3; D: TRBD2; J: TRBJ2-3
CDR3: CAISPTGNGDQPQHF; DNA: TGTGCCATCAGCCCCACAGGGAATGGGGATCAGCCCCAGCATTTT; size: NA; V: TRBV10-3; D: NA; J: TRBJ1-5
CDR3: CASSLVGGTGELFF; DNA: TGTGCCAGCAGCTTGGTCGGGGGCACCGGGGAGCTGTTTTTT; size: NA; V: TRBV5-4; D: NA; J: TRBJ2-2
CDR3: CASSTTQSESYTF; DNA: TGTGCCAGCTCAACTACTCAATCGGAGAGCTACACCTTC; size: NA; V: TRBV18; D: NA; J: TRBJ1-2
CDR3: CASTSKYQLQGGGYTF; DNA: TGTGCCAGCACGTCCAAATATCAATTACAGGGGGGTGGCTACACCTTC; size: NA; V: TRBV9; D: TRBD1; J: TRBJ1-2
CDR3: CASSLAGQGVEQFF; DNA: TGTGCCAGCAGCTTAGCGGGACAGGGGGTTGAGCAGTTCTTC; size: few; V: TRBV7-2; D: TRBD1; J: TRBJ2-1
CDR3: CASSSGFTGELFF; DNA: TGTGCCAGCAGCTCGGGGTTCACCGGGGAGCTGTTTTTT; size: NA; V: TRBV5-6; D: NA; J: TRBJ2-2
CDR3: CANAATGPSPLHF; DNA: TGCGCCAACGCTGCGACAGGGCCTTCACCCCTCCACTTT; size: NA; V: TRBV23-1; D: TRBD1; J: TRBJ1-6
CDR3: CASSTWDSSTDTQYF; DNA: TGTGCCAGCAGCACTTGGGACTCGTCCACAGATACGCAGTATTTT; size: NA; V: TRBV9; D: NA; J: TRBJ2-3
CDR3: CAILGQSNTEAFF; DNA: TGTGCCATCTTGGGGCAGTCGAACACTGAAGCTTTCTTT; size: NA; V: TRBV10-3; D: NA; J: TRBJ1-1
CDR3: CASSQTSGISYNEQFF; DNA: TGTGCCAGCAGTCAGACTAGCGGGATCTCCTACAATGAGCAGTTCTTC; size: few; V: TRBV6-2/TRBV6-3; D: TRBD2; J: TRBJ2-1
CDR3: CASSNAGGRNEQFF; DNA: TGTGCCAGCAGTAATGCGGGGGGCCGCAATGAGCAGTTCTTC; size: NA; V: TRBV7-8; D: TRBD2; J: TRBJ2-1
CDR3: CASSTREYSYNEQFF; DNA: TGTGCCAGCAGCACCCGAGAGTACTCCTACAATGAGCAGTTCTTC; size: many; V: TRBV9; D: NA; J: TRBJ2-1
CDR3: CASSEQGGTEAFF; DNA: TGTGCCAGCAGCGAACAGGGTGGCACTGAAGCTTTCTTT; size: NA; V: TRBV7-3; D: NA; J: TRBJ1-1
CDR3: CASSLGQGRNEQFF; DNA: TGCGCCAGCAGCTTGGGACAGGGCAGAAATGAGCAGTTCTTC; size: NA; V: TRBV5-1; D: TRBD1; J: TRBJ2-1
CDR3: CASNNGQGRNIQYF; DNA: TGTGCCAGCAACAACGGACAGGGAAGAAACATTCAGTACTTC; size: NA; V: TRBV2; D: TRBD1; J: TRBJ2-4
CDR3: CASSPQGENTEAFF; DNA: TGTGCCAGCTCGCCGCAGGGGGAGAACACTGAAGCTTTCTTT; size: NA; V: TRBV18; D: TRBD1; J: TRBJ1-1
CDR3: CAAAIAGSPLHF; DNA: TGTGCCGCAGCGATCGCTGGTTCACCCCTCCACTTT; size: NA; V: TRBV28; D: NA; J: TRBJ1-6
CDR3: CASRHRPKANYGYTF; DNA: TGCGCCAGCAGACACAGGCCCAAAGCTAACTATGGCTACACCTTC; size: NA; V: TRBV4-1; D: NA; J: TRBJ1-2
CDR3: CASSFHEGARGYTF; DNA: TGTGCCAGCAGTTTTCATGAGGGAGCGAGGGGCTACACCTTC; size: NA; V: TRBV28; D: NA; J: TRBJ1-2
CDR3: CASSGQGGETQYF; DNA: TGTGCCAGCAGCGGACAGGGAGGGGAGACCCAGTACTTC; size: few; V: TRBV5-4; D: NA; J: TRBJ2-5
CDR3: CASSYRQDTEAFF; DNA: TGTGCCAGCAGTTACCGACAGGACACTGAAGCTTTCTTT; size: NA; V: TRBV6-2/TRBV6-3; D: NA; J: TRBJ1-1
CDR3: CASSHGGEYNEQFF; DNA: TGTGCCAGCAGCCACGGGGGGGAATACAATGAGCAGTTCTTC; size: once; V: TRBV11-2; D: TRBD2; J: TRBJ2-1
CDR3: CATSTRQSGQPQHF; DNA: TGTGCCACCAGCACAAGACAGTCCGGTCAGCCCCAGCATTTT; size: NA; V: TRBV15; D: NA; J: TRBJ1-5
CDR3: CASSLATTGIGELFF; DNA: TGTGCCAGCAGTTTAGCAACTACAGGGATCGGGGAGCTGTTTTTT; size: NA; V: TRBV28; D: NA; J: TRBJ2-2
CDR3: CASRTGQYTGELFF; DNA: TGTGCCAGTAGGACGGGACAGTACACCGGGGAGCTGTTTTTT; size: NA; V: TRBV27; D: TRBD1; J: TRBJ2-2
CDR3: CASSLLAGGRNEQFF; DNA: TGTGCCAGCAGCTTGCTAGCGGGGGGACGCAATGAGCAGTTCTTC; size: NA; V: TRBV11-3; D: TRBD2; J: TRBJ2-1
CDR3: CASSYSYPSGEQYF; DNA: TGTGCCAGCAGTTACTCCTACCCCAGCGGCGAGCAGTACTTC; size: NA; V: TRBV6-5; D: NA; J: TRBJ2-7
CDR3: CASSFQGQGANEQFF; DNA: TGTGCCAGCAGCTTCCAGGGACAGGGGGCCAATGAGCAGTTCTTC; size: NA; V: TRBV5-5; D: TRBD1; J: TRBJ2-1
CDR3: CASSDSRGAMNTGELFF; DNA: TGTGCCAGCAGTGACTCGCGCGGGGCGATGAACACCGGGGAGCTGTTTTTT; size: NA; V: TRBV6-4; D: NA; J: TRBJ2-2
CDR3: CASSLGTQETQYF; DNA: TGTGCCAGCAGCTTGGGCACACAAGAGACCCAGTACTTC; size: NA; V: TRBV11-2; D: NA; J: TRBJ2-5
CDR3: CASRSTGGATYEQYF; DNA: TGTGCCAGCAGGTCGACAGGGGGCGCAACCTACGAGCAGTACTTC; size: NA; V: TRBV28; D: TRBD1; J: TRBJ2-7
CDR3: CASSLAGGTQYF; DNA: TGTGCCAGCAGTTTGGCGGGTGGTACGCAGTATTTT; size: NA; V: TRBV12-3/TRBV12-4; D: NA; J: TRBJ2-3